Listed below are T cell receptor beta chains from one sample, sequenced in a study of blood T cells in healthy people across ages. TCRdb itself ran the 5' RACE reads through MiXCR, one entry per CDR3 protein. The table has about 570,000 distinct CDR3 sequences, 27% seen once. The sample consisted of blood. The source is a woman between 65 and 79 years old in good health. Both conserved end residues are part of each CDR3. A D gene is named only where the DNA matches it firmly. Part of the rows lack a size; the others show once, few, many or a class for expanded clones.

>few|TRBD1|TRBV20-1|TRBJ1-5
TGCAGTGCTAGGGGACAGAACAATCAGCCCCAGCATTTT
CSARGQNNQPQHF
>.|.|TRBV4-3|TRBJ1-3
TGCGCCAGCAGCCAAGAAAGGGGCATTAACCTCTCTGGAAACACCATATATTTT
CASSQERGINLSGNTIYF
>.|TRBD2|TRBV20-1|TRBJ2-3
TGCAGTGCTTCCAGGGCGGGGGGGACAGATACGCAGTATTTT
CSASRAGGTDTQYF
>.|.|TRBV29-1|TRBJ2-3
TGCAGCGTTGTGGGGGATTCCCTGAGCACAGTTACGCAGTATTTT
CSVVGDSLSTVTQYF
>few|TRBD1|TRBV9|TRBJ2-5
TGTGCCAGCAGCGTAGGAACAGGGGGCCCTGTGGAGACCCAGTACTTC
CASSVGTGGPVETQYF
>.|TRBD1|TRBV5-1|TRBJ2-7
TGCGCCAGCTCCACCCGACAGGGCTACGAGCAGTACTTC
CASSTRQGYEQYF
>few|TRBD1|TRBV7-2|TRBJ1-2
TGTGCCAGCAGCCGTAGCAGGGGGAATGGCTACACCTTC
CASSRSRGNGYTF
>few|.|TRBV12-3/TRBV12-4|TRBJ1-2
TGTGCCAGCAGTTTAACAGGCAGGGCGGGCTACACCTTC
CASSLTGRAGYTF
>.|.|TRBV2|TRBJ2-3
TGTGCCAGCAGGATCGCGTTGGATACGCAGTATTTT
CASRIALDTQYF
>once|.|TRBV7-2|TRBJ1-3
TGTGCCAGCAGCTTATACGGCGAAAACACCATATATTTT
CASSLYGENTIYF
>few|TRBD2|TRBV30|TRBJ2-3
TGTGCCTGGACCTATTTCGGGGCTAGCGGGGGGCCTACGCAGTATTTT
CAWTYFGASGGPTQYF
>few|TRBD2|TRBV5-5|TRBJ2-2
TGTGCCAGCAGCTTGTGGGCTAGCGGGGATACTACCGGGGAGCTGTTTTTT
CASSLWASGDTTGELFF
>.|.|TRBV3-1|TRBJ1-5
TGTGCCAGCAGCCAAGTATTGCAGGTTCCCCAGCCCCAGCATTTT
CASSQVLQVPQPQHF
>.|TRBD1|TRBV7-9|TRBJ2-2
TGTGCCAGCAGCCCTAGGGGGACAGTAACCGGGGAGCTGTTTTTT
CASSPRGTVTGELFF
>.|TRBD2|TRBV30|TRBJ2-7
TGTGCCTGGACCCAAGCGGGGAAATCCTACGAGCAGTACTTC
CAWTQAGKSYEQYF